Many counts were recorded for the clone carrying this TCR beta chain. This sample stems from a study of response to subunit inactivated influenza vaccine. TCRdb independently ran MiXCR on the RT-PCR reads; one entry per CDR3 protein. The sample yields some 180,000 distinct CDR3 sequences, around a tenth seen once. The CDR3 has 11 residues. V was cut by 6 bases and J by 7 bases, with 7 bases left in between. The sequencing used non-naive T cells sorted from PBMCs, collected on the day of vaccination. The chain couples TRBV12-3 or TRBV12-4 to TRBJ2-1, with no clear D. The TCR comes from a man in his fifties or sixties who received an inactivated influenza vaccine. This CDR3 reads CASRTLNEQFF. The CDR3 DNA follows: TGTGCCAGCAGGACCTTAAATGAGCAGTTCTTC.